Listed below are T cell receptor beta chains from one sample, sequenced in a study of T cells after yellow fever vaccination. TCRdb reprocessed the 5' RACE reads with MiXCR, giving one entry per CDR3 protein. The table records 200,000 to 300,000 distinct CDR3 sequences, roughly 13% of them present only once. Sequencing was performed on CD4+ T cells sorted from PBMCs, taken 45 days after the yellow fever booster vaccination. Source of these receptors: a man aged 25 to 45 who received the YFV17D yellow fever vaccine. CDR3s include the opening cysteine and the closing phenylalanine or tryptophan. A D gene is named only where the DNA matches it firmly. Clone sizes are given selectively: once, few, many, or a class where the clone is expanded.

abundance	d_gene	j_gene	v_gene	CDR3nt	CDR3aa
few	-	TRBJ2-3	TRBV7-9	TGTGCCAGCAGCCCCGAAGGCGTCAGCACAGATACGCAGTATTTT	CASSPEGVSTDTQYF
-	-	TRBJ1-1	TRBV20-1	TGCAGTGCCTCAGGCTCCCCGGGAACTGAAGCTTTCTTT	CSASGSPGTEAFF
-	TRBD2	TRBJ2-2	TRBV29-1	TGCAGCACATCGGGTCGGACTAGCACCACCGGGGAGCTGTTTTTT	CSTSGRTSTTGELFF
-	-	TRBJ2-1	TRBV7-2	TGTGCCAGCAGCTTGGTCCTAAGGTCCTCCTACAATGAGCAGTTCTTC	CASSLVLRSSYNEQFF
few	TRBD1	TRBJ2-7	TRBV5-1	TGCGCCAGCAATGCCGGGACAGGGGCCTACGAGCAGTACTTC	CASNAGTGAYEQYF
-	-	TRBJ2-7	TRBV2	TGTGCCAGCAAGTTGAGGTTCGAGCAGTACTTC	CASKLRFEQYF
-	TRBD2	TRBJ2-3	TRBV12-3/TRBV12-4	TGTGCCAGCAAACGAAGCGGGAGGTCGGATACGCAGTATTTT	CASKRSGRSDTQYF
many	TRBD1	TRBJ2-1	TRBV20-1	TGCAGTGCTAGAGGGGACAGGGATCACAATGAGCAGTTCTTC	CSARGDRDHNEQFF
-	-	TRBJ2-3	TRBV12-5	TGTGCTAGTGGTTCGGGGCTGGATACGCAGTATTTT	CASGSGLDTQYF
few	-	TRBJ1-3	TRBV6-2/TRBV6-3	TGTGCCAGCAGCTCAATCGACGGCCATGGAAACACCATATATTTT	CASSSIDGHGNTIYF
-	-	TRBJ2-7	TRBV5-1	TGCGCCAGCAGCTTGGCCAGCAGTCCGGCCTACGAGCAGTACTTC	CASSLASSPAYEQYF
few	-	TRBJ2-5	TRBV20-1	TGCAGTGCTTATCTAGGGGTGGAGACCCAGTACTTC	CSAYLGVETQYF
-	-	TRBJ2-1	TRBV20-1	TGCAGCAAAAGCGGATTCTCCTACAATGAGCAGTTCTTC	CSKSGFSYNEQFF
few	TRBD2	TRBJ2-7	TRBV12-3/TRBV12-4	TGTGCCAGCAGCCCACTAGCGGGAGCCTACGAGCAGTACTTC	CASSPLAGAYEQYF
-	-	TRBJ2-3	TRBV10-3	TGTGCCATCAGGATGGTACTCACGGTTCCAGATACGCAGTATTTT	CAIRMVLTVPDTQYF
-	-	TRBJ2-1	TRBV7-8	TGTGCCAGCAGTTCCTCTCCGGGGGTGGCCTACAATGAGCAGTTCTTC	CASSSSPGVAYNEQFF
-	TRBD2	TRBJ2-2	TRBV6-2/TRBV6-3	TGTGCCAGCAGTGGACTAGCGGGAGGGCCACGCACCGGGGAGCTGTTTTTT	CASSGLAGGPRTGELFF
-	TRBD2	TRBJ2-1	TRBV6-2/TRBV6-3	TGTGCCAGCAGTTACGCGGGAGGGTACCGCAATGAGCAGTTCTTC	CASSYAGGYRNEQFF
few	-	TRBJ2-1	TRBV9	TGTGCCAGCAGCGTAGAAGCCTACAATGAGCAGTTCTTC	CASSVEAYNEQFF
-	-	TRBJ1-2	TRBV3-1	TGTGCCAGCAGCCAGGGACCGAAGGACTATGGCTACACCTTC	CASSQGPKDYGYTF
-	-	TRBJ2-3	TRBV7-2	TGTGCCAGCAGTCTACAAAATACGCATTATTTT	CASSLQNTHYF
few	-	TRBJ2-7	TRBV12-3/TRBV12-4	TGTGCCAGCAGTTTAGCGAGTTCCTCCTACGAGCAGTACTTC	CASSLASSSYEQYF
-	-	TRBJ2-2	TRBV15	TGTGCCACCAGCAGAGAGGGGGGTTACACCGGGGAGCTGTTTTTT	CATSREGGYTGELFF
-	-	TRBJ1-1	TRBV4-1	TGCGCCAGCAGGCGGGACACCTTGGGGACTGAAGCTTTCTTT	CASRRDTLGTEAFF
few	-	TRBJ2-7	TRBV7-5	-	CISVPEGTSGIYEQYF
few	TRBD1	TRBJ2-5	TRBV7-2	TGTGCCAGCAGCTTAGCGCAGGGGGCGAAGGAGACCCAGTACTTC	CASSLAQGAKETQYF
-	TRBD2	TRBJ2-1	TRBV20-1	TGCAGTGCCCCAGATTCCCGAGCGGGAGGATATGAGCAGTTCTTC	CSAPDSRAGGYEQFF
many	-	TRBJ2-1	TRBV20-1	TGCAGTGCTAGAGTGGGGGCCTACAATGAGCAGTTCTTC	CSARVGAYNEQFF
-	-	TRBJ2-2	TRBV4-3	TGCGCCAGCAGCCAAGATCAGTATGCGGGGAACACCGGGGAGCTGTTTTTT	CASSQDQYAGNTGELFF
-	-	TRBJ2-7	TRBV7-2	TGTGCCAGCAGCTCCCGGGAGCTTAGATCCTACGAGCAGTACTTC	CASSSRELRSYEQYF
-	-	TRBJ2-1	TRBV5-1	TGCGCCAGCAGCTTCGATTCCCCTCCCTACAATGAGCAGTTCTTC	CASSFDSPPYNEQFF
-	-	TRBJ2-3	TRBV29-1	TGCAGCGTCAGAGTGAGCACAGATACGCAGTATTTT	CSVRVSTDTQYF
-	-	TRBJ2-2	TRBV7-3	TGTGCCAGCAGCTTAGTGGGGGCCGGGACCGGGGAGCTGTTTTTT	CASSLVGAGTGELFF
few	TRBD1	TRBJ1-1	TRBV5-1	TGCGCCAGCAGGTCCAGACAGGGGCCAAAAGCGAAAGCTTTCTTT	CASRSRQGPKAKAFF
-	-	TRBJ1-1	TRBV28	TGTGCCAGCAGTACAAGGGTGTACACTGAAGCTTTCTTT	CASSTRVYTEAFF
many	-	TRBJ2-5	TRBV4-2	TGTGCCAGCAGCCAAGGAAGAGGGGGGGAAACGACCCAGTACTTC	CASSQGRGGETTQYF
-	TRBD1	TRBJ1-2	TRBV27	TGTGCCAGCAGTCACAGGGACAGTCAGATCTATGGCTACACCTTC	CASSHRDSQIYGYTF
few	-	TRBJ1-2	TRBV3-1	TGTGCCAGCAGCCCCAGTTATGGTGGCTACACCTTC	CASSPSYGGYTF
-	-	TRBJ2-5	TRBV5-1	TGCGCCAGCAGGGTCCAAGAGACCCAGTACTTC	CASRVQETQYF
-	TRBD2	TRBJ2-1	TRBV5-1	TGCGCCAGCATAGCCGCCTCCGGACTAGCGGACAACAATGAGCAGTTCTTC	CASIAASGLADNNEQFF
many	-	TRBJ2-7	TRBV5-1	TGTGCCAGCAGCTTAAGCAGCTTCTACGAGCAGTACTTC	CASSLSSFYEQYF
few	-	TRBJ2-3	TRBV5-1	TGCGCCAGCAGCTTGGGGAGGAGCGCAGATACGCAGTATTTT	CASSLGRSADTQYF
few	-	TRBJ2-1	TRBV12-3/TRBV12-4	TGTGCCAGCAGTTTGAACGGGAGCCCCGGCAATGAGCAGTTCTTC	CASSLNGSPGNEQFF
few	TRBD2	TRBJ2-1	TRBV20-1	TGCAGTGCTTCCATAGCGGGAGGGCCTTACAATGAGCAGTTCTTC	CSASIAGGPYNEQFF
-	-	TRBJ2-5	TRBV3-1	TGTGCCAGCAGCCTTAGGCCGTACCAAGAGACCCAGTACTTC	CASSLRPYQETQYF
-	TRBD2	TRBJ2-1	TRBV9	TGTGCCAGCAGCTATTTTCGGGAGGGCGACAGTGAGCAGTTCTTC	CASSYFREGDSEQFF
-	-	TRBJ2-1	TRBV9	TGTGCCAGCAGCGTAGAAGGCAGGACCTCCTACAATGAGCAGTTCTTC	CASSVEGRTSYNEQFF
few	TRBD2	TRBJ2-3	TRBV6-2/TRBV6-3	TGTGCCAGCAGTTACCCGACTAGCGGGAGAGGCGGCAATCCAGATACGCAGTATTTT	CASSYPTSGRGGNPDTQYF
few	-	TRBJ2-1	TRBV20-1	TGCAGTGCTAGTAGGGACCCTCGCTCCTACAATGAGCAGTTCTTC	CSASRDPRSYNEQFF